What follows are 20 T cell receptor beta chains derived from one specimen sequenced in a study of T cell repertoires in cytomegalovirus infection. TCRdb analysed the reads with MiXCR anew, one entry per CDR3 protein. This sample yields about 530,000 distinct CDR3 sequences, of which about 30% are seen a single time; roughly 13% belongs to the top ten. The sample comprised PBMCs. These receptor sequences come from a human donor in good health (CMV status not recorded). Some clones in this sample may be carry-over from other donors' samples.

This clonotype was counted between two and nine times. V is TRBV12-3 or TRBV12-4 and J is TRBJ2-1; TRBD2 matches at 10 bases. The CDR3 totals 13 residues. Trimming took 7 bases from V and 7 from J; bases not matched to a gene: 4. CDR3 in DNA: TGTGCCAGCACCATACTAGCGGGGAATGAGCAGTTCTTC. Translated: CASTILAGNEQFF.

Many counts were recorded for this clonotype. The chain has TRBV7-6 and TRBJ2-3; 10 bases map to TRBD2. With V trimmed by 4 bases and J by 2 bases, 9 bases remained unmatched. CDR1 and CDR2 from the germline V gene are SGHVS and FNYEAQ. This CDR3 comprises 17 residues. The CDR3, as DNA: TGTGCCAGCAGCTCATATGGGCTAGCGGGGGACACAGATACGCAGTATTTT. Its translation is CASSSYGLAGDTDTQYF. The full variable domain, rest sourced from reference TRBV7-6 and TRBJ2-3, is GAGVSQSPRYKVTKRGQDVALRCDPISGHVSLYWYRQALGQGPEFLTYFNYEAQQDKSGLPNDRFSAERPEGSISTLTIQRTEQRDSAMYRCASSSYGLAGDTDTQYFGPGTRLTVL.

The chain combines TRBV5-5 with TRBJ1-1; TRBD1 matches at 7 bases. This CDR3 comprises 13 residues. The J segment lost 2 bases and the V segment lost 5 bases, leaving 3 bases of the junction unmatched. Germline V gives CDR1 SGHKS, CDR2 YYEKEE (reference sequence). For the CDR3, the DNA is TGTGCCAGCAGGCACAGGGGTAACACTGAAGCTTTCTTT. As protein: CASRHRGNTEAFF.

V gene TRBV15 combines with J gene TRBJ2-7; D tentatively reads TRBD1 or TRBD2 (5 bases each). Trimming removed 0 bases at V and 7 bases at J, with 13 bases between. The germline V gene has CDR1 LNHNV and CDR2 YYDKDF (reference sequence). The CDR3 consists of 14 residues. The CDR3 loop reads CATSRDPEGREQYV. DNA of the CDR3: TGTGCCACCAGCAGAGATCCCGAGGGGAGAGAGCAGTACGTC.

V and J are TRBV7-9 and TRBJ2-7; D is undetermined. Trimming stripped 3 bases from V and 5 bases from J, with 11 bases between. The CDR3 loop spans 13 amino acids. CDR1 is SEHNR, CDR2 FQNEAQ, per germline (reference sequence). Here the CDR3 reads CASSFGVRNEQYV. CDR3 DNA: TGTGCCAGCAGCTTTGGGGTGAGGAACGAGCAGTACGTC.

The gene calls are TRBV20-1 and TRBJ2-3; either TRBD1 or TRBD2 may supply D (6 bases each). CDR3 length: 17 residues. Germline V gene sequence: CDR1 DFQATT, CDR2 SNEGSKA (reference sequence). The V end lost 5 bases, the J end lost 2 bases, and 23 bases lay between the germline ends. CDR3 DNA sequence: TGCAGTGCTTCCCCAAGGGGGGTGGGCCTGATCACAGATACGCAGTATTTT. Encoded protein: CSASPRGVGLITDTQYF.

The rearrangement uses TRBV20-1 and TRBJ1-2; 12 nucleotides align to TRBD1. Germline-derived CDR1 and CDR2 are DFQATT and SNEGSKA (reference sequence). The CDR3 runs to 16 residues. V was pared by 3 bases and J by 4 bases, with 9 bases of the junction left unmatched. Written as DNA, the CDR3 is TGCAGTGCTAGCCCGGGACAGGGGGCGAGCAGCTATGGCTACACCTTC. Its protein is CSASPGQGASSYGYTF.

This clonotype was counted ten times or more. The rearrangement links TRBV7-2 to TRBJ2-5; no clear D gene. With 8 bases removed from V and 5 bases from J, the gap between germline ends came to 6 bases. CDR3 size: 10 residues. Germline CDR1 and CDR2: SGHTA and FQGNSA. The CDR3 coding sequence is TGTGCCAGCGGGTGGGAGACCCAGTACTTC. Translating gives CASGWETQYF.

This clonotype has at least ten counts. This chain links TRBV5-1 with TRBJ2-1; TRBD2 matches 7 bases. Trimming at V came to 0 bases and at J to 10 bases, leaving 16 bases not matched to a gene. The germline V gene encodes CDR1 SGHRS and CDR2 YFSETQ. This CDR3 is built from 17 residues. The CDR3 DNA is TGCGCCAGCAGCTTGGGCCAACGCGCGGGAGCGCTCCAGGAGCAGTTCTTC. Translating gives CASSLGQRAGALQEQFF.

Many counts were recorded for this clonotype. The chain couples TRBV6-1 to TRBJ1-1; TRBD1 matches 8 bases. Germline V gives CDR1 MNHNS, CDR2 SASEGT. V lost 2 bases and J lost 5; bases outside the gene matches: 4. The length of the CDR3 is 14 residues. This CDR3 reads CASSESQGVTEAFF. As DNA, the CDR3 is TGTGCCAGCAGTGAATCACAGGGGGTAACTGAAGCTTTCTTT.

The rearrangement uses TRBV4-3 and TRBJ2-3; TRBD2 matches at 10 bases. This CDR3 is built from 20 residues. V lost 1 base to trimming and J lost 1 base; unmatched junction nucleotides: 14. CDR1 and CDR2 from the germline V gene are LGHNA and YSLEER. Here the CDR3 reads CASSQVYGSGRAQGTDTQYF. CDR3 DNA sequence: TGCGCCAGCAGCCAAGTCTATGGCAGCGGGAGGGCCCAGGGCACAGATACGCAGTATTTT.

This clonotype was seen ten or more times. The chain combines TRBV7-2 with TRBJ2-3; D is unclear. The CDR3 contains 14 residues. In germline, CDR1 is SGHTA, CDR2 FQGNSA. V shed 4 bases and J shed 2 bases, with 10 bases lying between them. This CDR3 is CASSSWLNTDTQYF. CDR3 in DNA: TGTGCCAGCAGCTCGTGGCTAAACACAGATACGCAGTATTTT.

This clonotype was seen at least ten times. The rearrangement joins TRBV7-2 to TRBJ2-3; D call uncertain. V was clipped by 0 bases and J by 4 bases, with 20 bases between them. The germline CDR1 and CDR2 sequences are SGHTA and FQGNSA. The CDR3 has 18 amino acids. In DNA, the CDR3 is TGTGCCAGCAGCTTAGCGAATAGTCTAGAAGGGTTCGCAGATACGCAGTATTTT. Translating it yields CASSLANSLEGFADTQYF. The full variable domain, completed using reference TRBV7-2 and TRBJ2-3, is GAGVSQSPSNKVTEKGKDVELRCDPISGHTALYWYRQSLGQGLEFLIYFQGNSAPDKSGLPSDRFSAERTGGSVSTLTIQRTQQEDSAVYLCASSLANSLEGFADTQYFGPGTRLTVL.

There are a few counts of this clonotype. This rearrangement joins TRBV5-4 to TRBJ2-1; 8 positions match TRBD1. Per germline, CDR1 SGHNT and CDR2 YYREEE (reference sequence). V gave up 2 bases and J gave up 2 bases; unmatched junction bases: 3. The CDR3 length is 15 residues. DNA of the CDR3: TGTGCCAGCAGCTTCGGGACAGGACCCTACAATGAGCAGTTCTTC. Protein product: CASSFGTGPYNEQFF.

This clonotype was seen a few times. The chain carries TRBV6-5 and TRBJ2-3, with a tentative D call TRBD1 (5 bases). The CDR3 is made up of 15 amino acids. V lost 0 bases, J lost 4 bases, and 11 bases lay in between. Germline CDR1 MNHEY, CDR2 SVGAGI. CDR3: CASSYSAGPSDTQYF. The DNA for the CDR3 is TGTGCCAGCAGTTACTCGGCAGGGCCTTCAGATACGCAGTATTTT.

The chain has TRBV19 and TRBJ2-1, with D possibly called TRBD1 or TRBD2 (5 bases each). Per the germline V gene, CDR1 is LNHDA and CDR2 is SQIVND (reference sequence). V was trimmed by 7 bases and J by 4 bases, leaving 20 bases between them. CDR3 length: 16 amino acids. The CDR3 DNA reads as TGTGCCAGTAACCCCCTGGGGCGACGGGGTTACAATGAGCAGTTCTTC. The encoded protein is CASNPLGRRGYNEQFF.

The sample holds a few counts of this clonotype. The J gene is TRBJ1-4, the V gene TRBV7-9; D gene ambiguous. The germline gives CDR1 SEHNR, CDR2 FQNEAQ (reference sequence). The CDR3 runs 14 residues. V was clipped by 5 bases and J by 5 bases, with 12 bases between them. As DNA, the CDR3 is TGTGCCAGCAGCCGAAGTCCGTTCAATGAAAAACTGTTTTTT. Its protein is CASSRSPFNEKLFF.

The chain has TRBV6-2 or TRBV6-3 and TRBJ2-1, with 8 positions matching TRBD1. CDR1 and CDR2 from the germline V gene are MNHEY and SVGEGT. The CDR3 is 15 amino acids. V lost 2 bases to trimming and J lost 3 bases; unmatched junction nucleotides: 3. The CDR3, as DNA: TGTGCCAGCAGTTACCGGGACAGGTACTACAATGAGCAGTTCTTC. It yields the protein CASSYRDRYYNEQFF.

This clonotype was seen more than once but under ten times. Here the CDR3 DNA reads TGTGCCAGCAGGCCCCGGGGTAACTATGGCTACACCTTC. This translates into CASRPRGNYGYTF. The chain joins TRBV6-2 or TRBV6-3 to TRBJ1-2; D remains unclear. This CDR3 spans 13 amino acids. Trimming took off 6 bases at V and 1 base at J, with 9 bases between the two ends. In germline, CDR1 is MNHEY, CDR2 SVGEGT.

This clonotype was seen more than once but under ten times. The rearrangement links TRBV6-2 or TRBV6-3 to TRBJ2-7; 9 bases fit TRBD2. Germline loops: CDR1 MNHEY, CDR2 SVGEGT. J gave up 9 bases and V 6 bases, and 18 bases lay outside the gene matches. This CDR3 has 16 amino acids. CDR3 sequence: CASRPAGLAGQHGQYV. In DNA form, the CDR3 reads TGTGCCAGCAGGCCGGCTGGTCTAGCGGGACAGCATGGGCAGTACGTC.